This TCR beta chain was captured by sequencing in a study of cytomegalovirus exposure and HLA in healthy donors. Study-wide findings and caveats: Cytomegalovirus status was reportedly diagnosed by the classifier with high specificity and sensitivity. 164 TCR beta chains were listed as cytomegalovirus-associated. Earlier analysis looked at TCR beta V segments, and most were productive about 90% or about 30% of the time.

Primers included in the PCR were 60 Vbeta and 13 Jbeta primers. Sequencing used immunoSEQ multiplex PCR; TCRdb keeps in-frame clones, though not all of them. The repertoire holds about 160,000 clones, 65% to 85% seen once, with 1% to 1.5% in the top ten. The donors comprised healthy bone marrow donors. This CDR3 has 15 residues. Germline V lookup: CDR1 SQVTM, CDR2 ANQGSEA. Unmatched junction bases numbered 9, after V lost 4 bases and J lost 5 bases. Comments on this clone: Antigen specificity is unknown.

The origin of this receptor is a man over 45 in good health and CMV-seropositive. This sequence joins TRBV29-1 and TRBJ2-4; 9 positions agree with TRBD2. Sequenced sample: PBMCs. The CDR3 here is CSVVLRLAAQNIQYF. CDR3 DNA sequence: TGCAGCGTTGTTCTTCGACTAGCGGCTCAAAACATTCAGTACTTC.